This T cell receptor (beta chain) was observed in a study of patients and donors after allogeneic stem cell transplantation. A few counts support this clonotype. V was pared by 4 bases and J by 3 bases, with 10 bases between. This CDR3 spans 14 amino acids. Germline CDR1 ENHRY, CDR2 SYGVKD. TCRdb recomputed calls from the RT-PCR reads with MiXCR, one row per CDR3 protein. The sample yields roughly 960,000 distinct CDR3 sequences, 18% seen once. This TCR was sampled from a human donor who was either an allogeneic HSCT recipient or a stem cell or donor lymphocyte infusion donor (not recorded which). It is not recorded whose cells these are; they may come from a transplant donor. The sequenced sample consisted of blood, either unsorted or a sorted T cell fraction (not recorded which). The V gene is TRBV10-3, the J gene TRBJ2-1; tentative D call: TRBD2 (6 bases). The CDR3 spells CAISGGTNYNEQFF. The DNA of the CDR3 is TGTGCCATCAGTGGCGGGACCAACTACAATGAGCAGTTCTTC.